The clone carrying this T cell receptor (beta chain) was seen repeatedly, ten times or more. This record belongs to a study of human T cells and chemical hapten exposure. As for the study in general: On the upper back, patch tests were applied with 0.01% DPC and read at 6 days.

Germline V gene lookup returns CDR1 LGHDT and CDR2 YNNKEL (reference sequence). The length of the CDR3 is 16 residues. J gave up 2 bases and V 0 bases, and 6 bases lay outside the gene matches. The time point is: patch test 1, 2 weeks after DPC sensitization. The treatment is: therapeutic diphenylcyclopropenone sensitization with weekly scalp DPC. Researchers sampled blood before each patch test went on. Original analysis: With a range of about 20,000 to 750,000, the median per sample was around 96,000 TCRs. TCRdb called the RACE reads again in MiXCR, with one record for every CDR3 protein. TCRdb's processing, not the study's, gives the V and J calls here. The sample lists about 49,000 distinct CDR3 sequences, roughly 9.5% occurring once.

This sequence originates from a woman in her forties or fifties with alopecia areata. Some clones in this sample may be carry-over from other donors' samples. This material consisted of whole blood, taken in connection with sensitization to the hapten diphenylcyclopropenone (DPC). The chain links TRBV3-1 to TRBJ2-5; 7 bases map to TRBD1. The CDR3: CASSQDRDSRQETQYF. The CDR3 region has the DNA TGTGCCAGCAGCCAAGATAGGGACAGCAGACAAGAGACCCAGTACTTC.